A selection of T cell receptor beta chains follows, all from one sample in a study of T cells in localized non-small cell lung cancer. Generated by immunoSEQ multiplex PCR, the TCRdb table keeps only in-frame clones and is missing some. The sample has about 34,000 clones; approximately 94% are singletons. The input for sequencing was peripheral blood, taken before any cancer treatment. The receptors shown here come from a woman aged 35-75 years with stage I lung adenocarcinoma. Both conserved end residues are part of each CDR3. D genes are given only for firm matches. A row's size may be missing; if present it is once, few, many or a size class.

cdr3_length d_call clone_size j_call v_call cdr3_nt cdr3_aa
16 NA NA TRBJ2-1 TRBV6-1 TGTGCCAGCAGTGAAGCGCTAACAGGGTCCAGGAATGAGCAGTTCTTC CASSEALTGSRNEQFF
14 NA few TRBJ1-6 TRBV6-1 TGTGCCAGCAGTGAAGGGGTGCCAACTTCACCCCTCCACTTT CASSEGVPTSPLHF
17 NA NA TRBJ2-1 TRBV7-9 TGTGCCAGCAGCTTAGCGGGGCAGGGTTCGAACTACAATGAGCAGTTCTTC CASSLAGQGSNYNEQFF
15 TRBD2 NA TRBJ2-7 TRBV19 TGTGCCAGTAGTACAATAGCGGGAGAGCCCTACGAGCAGTACTTC CASSTIAGEPYEQYF
16 NA NA TRBJ2-1 TRBV27 TGTGCCAGCAGTCCCTCCCGACGGATCTCCTACAATGAGCAGTTCTTC CASSPSRRISYNEQFF
13 NA NA TRBJ1-6 TRBV9 TGTGCCAGCAGCGTAGGGTTAGGGTCACCCCTCCACTTT CASSVGLGSPLHF
15 NA NA TRBJ1-5 TRBV18 TGTGCCAGCTCACCAGGGACGGATAGCAATCAGCCCCAGCATTTT CASSPGTDSNQPQHF
17 TRBD2 NA TRBJ2-3 TRBV5-1 TGCGCCAGCAGCTTGCCCGGCGCGGGAGTGCGCACAGATACGCAGTATTTT CASSLPGAGVRTDTQYF
16 TRBD1 NA TRBJ2-1 TRBV5-4 TGTGCCAGCAGCTTTCAACAGGGGCTCCGGTGGAATGAGCAGTTCTTC CASSFQQGLRWNEQFF
15 NA NA TRBJ1-2 TRBV7-9 TGTGCCAGCAGCCAACCGGGGACCCAACTCCCAGGCTACACCTTC CASSQPGTQLPGYTF
18 TRBD1 NA TRBJ2-6 TRBV9 TGTGCCAGCAGCGTGACAGGGGTCTTAATTTCTGGGGCCAACGTCCTGACTTTC CASSVTGVLISGANVLTF
17 NA NA TRBJ2-3 TRBV29-1 TGCAGCGTTGGAGGGGCCGGGACCACCCTTTTTGTGGGTACGCAGTATTTT CSVGGAGTTLFVGTQYF
15 TRBD2 NA TRBJ2-5 TRBV5-1 TGCGCCAGCACCTATGTAGCGGGGGTCCAGGGGACCCAGTACTTC CASTYVAGVQGTQYF
16 TRBD2 NA TRBJ2-7 TRBV28 TGTGCCAGCCGAGGAAGAGTGGGTAGCGGGAACGACGAGCAGTACTTC CASRGRVGSGNDEQYF
16 TRBD1 NA TRBJ1-2 TRBV4-3 TGCGCCAGCAGCCGCGGACAGGGGTACGGATCTTATGGCTACACCTTC CASSRGQGYGSYGYTF
15 NA NA TRBJ2-1 TRBV18 TGTGCCAGCTCACCTCTGTCCGGAGCCTACAATGAGCAGTTCTTC CASSPLSGAYNEQFF